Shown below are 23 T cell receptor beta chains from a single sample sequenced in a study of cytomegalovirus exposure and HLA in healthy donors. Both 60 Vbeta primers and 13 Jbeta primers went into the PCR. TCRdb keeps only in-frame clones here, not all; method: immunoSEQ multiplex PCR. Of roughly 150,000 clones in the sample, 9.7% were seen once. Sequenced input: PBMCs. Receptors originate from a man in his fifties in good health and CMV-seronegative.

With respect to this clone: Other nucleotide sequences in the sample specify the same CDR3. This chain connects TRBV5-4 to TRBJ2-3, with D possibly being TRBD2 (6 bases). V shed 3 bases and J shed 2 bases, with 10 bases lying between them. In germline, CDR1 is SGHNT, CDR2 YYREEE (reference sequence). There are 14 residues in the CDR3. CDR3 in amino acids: CASSWTGDTDTQYF. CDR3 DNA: TGTGCCAGCAGCTGGACGGGGGACACAGATACGCAGTATTTT.

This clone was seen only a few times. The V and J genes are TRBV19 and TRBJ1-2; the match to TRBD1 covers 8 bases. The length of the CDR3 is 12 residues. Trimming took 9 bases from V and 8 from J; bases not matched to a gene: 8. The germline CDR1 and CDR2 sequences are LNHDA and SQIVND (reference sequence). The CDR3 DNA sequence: TGTGCCAGCTTTACAGGGGGAATCGGCTACACCTTC. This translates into CASFTGGIGYTF.

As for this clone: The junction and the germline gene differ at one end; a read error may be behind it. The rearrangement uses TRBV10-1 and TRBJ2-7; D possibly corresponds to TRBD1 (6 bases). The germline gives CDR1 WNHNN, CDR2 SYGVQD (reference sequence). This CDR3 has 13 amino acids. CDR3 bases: TGTGCCAGCAGTGGTGTGGACAGATACGAGCAGTACTTC. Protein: CASSGVDRYEQYF.

The CDR3: CASSELGNTEAFF. CDR3 sequence (DNA): TGCGCCAGCAGTGAGCTAGGTAACACTGAAGCTTTCTTT. This chain joins TRBV10-2 and TRBJ1-1; no clear D gene. Trimming removed 2 bases from V and 2 bases from J, with 6 bases in between. The CDR3 covers 13 residues. CDR1 is WSHSY and CDR2 is SAAADI in the germline V gene.

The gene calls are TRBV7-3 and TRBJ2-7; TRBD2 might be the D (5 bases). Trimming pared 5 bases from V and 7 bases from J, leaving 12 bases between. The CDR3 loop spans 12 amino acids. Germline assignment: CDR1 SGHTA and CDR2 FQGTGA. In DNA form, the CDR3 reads TGTGCCAGCAGCCTAAATGCGGGTGAGCAGTACTTC. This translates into CASSLNAGEQYF.

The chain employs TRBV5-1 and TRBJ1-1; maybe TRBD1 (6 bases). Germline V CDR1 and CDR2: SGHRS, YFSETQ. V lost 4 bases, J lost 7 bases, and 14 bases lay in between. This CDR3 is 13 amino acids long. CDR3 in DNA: TGCGCCAGCAGCCCTAGAGGACAGTTTGAAGCTTTCTTT. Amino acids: CASSPRGQFEAFF.

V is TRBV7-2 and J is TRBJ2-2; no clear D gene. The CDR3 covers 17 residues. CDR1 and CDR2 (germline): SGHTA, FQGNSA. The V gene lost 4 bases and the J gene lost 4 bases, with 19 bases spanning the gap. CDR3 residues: CASSSEKHTPGTGELFF. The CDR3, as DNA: TGTGCCAGCAGCTCAGAGAAACACACCCCAGGCACCGGGGAGCTGTTTTTT. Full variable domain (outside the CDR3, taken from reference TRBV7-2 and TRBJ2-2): GAGVSQSPSNKVTEKGKDVELRCDPISGHTALYWYRQSLGQGLEFLIYFQGNSAPDKSGLPSDRFSAERTGGSVSTLTIQRTQQEDSAVYLCASSSEKHTPGTGELFFGEGSRLTVL.

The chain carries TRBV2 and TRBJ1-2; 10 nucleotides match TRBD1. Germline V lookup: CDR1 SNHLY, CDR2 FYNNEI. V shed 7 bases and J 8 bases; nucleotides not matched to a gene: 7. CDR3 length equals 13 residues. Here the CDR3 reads CASTRQGAAGYTF. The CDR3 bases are TGTGCCAGCACTCGACAGGGGGCGGCGGGCTACACCTTC.

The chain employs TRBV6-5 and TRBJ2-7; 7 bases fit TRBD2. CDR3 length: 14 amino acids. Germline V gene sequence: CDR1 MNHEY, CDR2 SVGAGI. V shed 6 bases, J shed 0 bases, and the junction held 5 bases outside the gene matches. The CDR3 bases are TGTGCCAGCAGGAGCGGGACTTACTCCTACGAGCAGTACTTC. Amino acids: CASRSGTYSYEQYF.

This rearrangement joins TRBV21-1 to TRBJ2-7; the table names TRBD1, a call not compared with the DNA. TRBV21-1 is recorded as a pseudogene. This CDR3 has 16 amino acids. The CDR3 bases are TGTGCCAGCAGCAAAAATTACCGGGACAGGGGCCCCCCAGAGTACTTC. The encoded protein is CASSKNYRDRGPPEYF.

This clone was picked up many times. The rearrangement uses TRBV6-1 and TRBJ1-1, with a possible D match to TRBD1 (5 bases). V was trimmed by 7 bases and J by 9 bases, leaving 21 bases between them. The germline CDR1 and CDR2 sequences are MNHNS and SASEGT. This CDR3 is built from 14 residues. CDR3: CASTITGGAEKAFF. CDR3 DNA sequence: TGTGCCAGCACCATTACCGGAGGGGCGGAGAAAGCTTTCTTT.

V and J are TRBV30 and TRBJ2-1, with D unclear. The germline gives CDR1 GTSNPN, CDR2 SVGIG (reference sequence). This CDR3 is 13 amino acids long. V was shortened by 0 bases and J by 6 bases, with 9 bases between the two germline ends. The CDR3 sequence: CAWSVLRANEQFF. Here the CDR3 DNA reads TGTGCCTGGAGTGTACTCCGTGCCAATGAGCAGTTCTTC.

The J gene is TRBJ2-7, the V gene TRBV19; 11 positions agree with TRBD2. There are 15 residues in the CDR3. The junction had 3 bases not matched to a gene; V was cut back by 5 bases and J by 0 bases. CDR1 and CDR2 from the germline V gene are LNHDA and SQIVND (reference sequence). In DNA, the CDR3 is TGTGCCAGTAGTCCCGGACTAGCGGGCTCCTACGAGCAGTACTTC. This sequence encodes CASSPGLAGSYEQYF.

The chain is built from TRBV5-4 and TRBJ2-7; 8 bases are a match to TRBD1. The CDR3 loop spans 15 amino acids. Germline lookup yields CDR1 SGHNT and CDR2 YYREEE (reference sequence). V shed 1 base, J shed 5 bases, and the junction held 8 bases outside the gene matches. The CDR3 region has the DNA TGTGCCAGCAGCTTGTACGGACAGGGTCGCGACGAGCAGTACTTC. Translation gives CASSLYGQGRDEQYF. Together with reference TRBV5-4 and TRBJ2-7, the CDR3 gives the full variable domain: ETGVTQSPTHLIKTRGQQVTLRCSSQSGHNTVSWYQQALGQGPQFIFQYYREEENGRGNFPPRFSGLQFPNYSSELNVNALELDDSALYLCASSLYGQGRDEQYFGPGTRLTVT.

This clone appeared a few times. The CDR3 DNA is TGTGCCAGCAGTGGGCTAGCGGGAGACAATGAGCAGTTCTTC. It codes for CASSGLAGDNEQFF. The chain joins TRBV2 to TRBJ2-1; 10 nucleotides align to TRBD2. The junction had 2 bases not matched to a gene; V was cut back by 4 bases and J by 5 bases. Germline V CDR1 and CDR2: SNHLY, FYNNEI. The CDR3 runs 14 residues.

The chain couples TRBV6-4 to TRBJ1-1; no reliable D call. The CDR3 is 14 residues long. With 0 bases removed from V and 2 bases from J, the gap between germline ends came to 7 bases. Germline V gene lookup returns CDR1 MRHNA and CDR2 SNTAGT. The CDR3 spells CASSDSHDNTEAFF. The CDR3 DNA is TGTGCCAGCAGTGACTCACATGATAACACTGAAGCTTTCTTT.

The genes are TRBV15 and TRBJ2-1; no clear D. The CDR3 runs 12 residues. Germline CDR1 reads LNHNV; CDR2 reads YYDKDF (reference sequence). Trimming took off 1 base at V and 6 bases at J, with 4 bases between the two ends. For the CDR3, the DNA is TGTGCCACCAGCAGAGCACTCAATGAGCAGTTCTTC. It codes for CATSRALNEQFF. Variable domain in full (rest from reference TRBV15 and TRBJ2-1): DAMVIQNPRYQVTQFGKPVTLSCSQTLNHNVMYWYQQKSSQAPKLLFHYYDKDFNNEADTPDNFQSRRPNTSFCFLDIRSPGLGDTAMYLCATSRALNEQFFGPGTRLTVL.

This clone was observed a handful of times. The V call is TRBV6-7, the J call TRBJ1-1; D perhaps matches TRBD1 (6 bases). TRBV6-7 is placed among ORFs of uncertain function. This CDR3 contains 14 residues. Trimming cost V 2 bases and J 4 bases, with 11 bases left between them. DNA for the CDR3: TGTGCCAGCAGTTACCCCAGGGGTGGCACTGAAGCTTTCTTT. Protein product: CASSYPRGGTEAFF.

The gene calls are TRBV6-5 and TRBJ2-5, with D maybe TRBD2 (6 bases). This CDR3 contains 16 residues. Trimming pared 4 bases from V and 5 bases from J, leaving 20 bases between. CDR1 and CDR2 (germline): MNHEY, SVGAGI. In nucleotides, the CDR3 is TGTGCCAGCAGTTCCCTGGGCGGGGCCTCCGTGGAGACCCAGTACTTC. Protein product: CASSSLGGASVETQYF.

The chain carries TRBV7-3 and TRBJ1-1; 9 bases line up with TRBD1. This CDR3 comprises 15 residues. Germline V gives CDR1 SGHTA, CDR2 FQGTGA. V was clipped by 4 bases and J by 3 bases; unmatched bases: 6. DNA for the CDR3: TGTGCCAGCAGCTCAGGGACAGGGAGCGACACTGAAGCTTTCTTT. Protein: CASSSGTGSDTEAFF. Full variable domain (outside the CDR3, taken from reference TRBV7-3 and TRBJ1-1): GAGVSQTPSNKVTEKGKYVELRCDPISGHTALYWYRQSLGQGPEFLIYFQGTGAADDSGLPNDRFFAVRPEGSVSTLKIQRTERGDSAVYLCASSSGTGSDTEAFFGQGTRLTVV.

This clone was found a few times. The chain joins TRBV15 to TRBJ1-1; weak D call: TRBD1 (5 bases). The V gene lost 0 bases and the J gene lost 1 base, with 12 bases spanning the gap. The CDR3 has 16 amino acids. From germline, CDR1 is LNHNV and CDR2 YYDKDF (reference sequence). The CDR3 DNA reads TGTGCCACCAGCAGAGACAGGGATGAGCGGAACACTGAAGCTTTCTTT. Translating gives CATSRDRDERNTEAFF.

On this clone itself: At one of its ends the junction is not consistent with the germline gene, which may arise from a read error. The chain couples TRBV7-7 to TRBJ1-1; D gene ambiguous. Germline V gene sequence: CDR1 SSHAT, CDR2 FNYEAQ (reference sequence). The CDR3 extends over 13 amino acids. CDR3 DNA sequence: TGTGCTAGCAGCTTAAATCCCGGCACTGAAGCTTTCTTT. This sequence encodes CASSLNPGTEAFF. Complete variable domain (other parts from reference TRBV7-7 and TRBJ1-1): GAGVSQSPRYKVTKRGQDVTLRCDPISSHATLYWYQQALGQGPEFLTYFNYEAQPDKSGLPSDRFSAERPEGSISTLTIQRTEQRDSAMYRCASSLNPGTEAFFGQGTRLTVV.

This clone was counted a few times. The CDR3 sequence: CASSGGRHSNQPQHF. As DNA, the CDR3 is TGTGCCAGCAGTGGTGGCAGACATAGCAATCAGCCCCAGCATTTT. The chain has TRBV2 and TRBJ1-5, with D hard to call. Trimming cost V 4 bases and J 0 bases, with 10 bases left between them. This CDR3 is built from 15 residues. CDR1 SNHLY and CDR2 FYNNEI come from the germline V gene.